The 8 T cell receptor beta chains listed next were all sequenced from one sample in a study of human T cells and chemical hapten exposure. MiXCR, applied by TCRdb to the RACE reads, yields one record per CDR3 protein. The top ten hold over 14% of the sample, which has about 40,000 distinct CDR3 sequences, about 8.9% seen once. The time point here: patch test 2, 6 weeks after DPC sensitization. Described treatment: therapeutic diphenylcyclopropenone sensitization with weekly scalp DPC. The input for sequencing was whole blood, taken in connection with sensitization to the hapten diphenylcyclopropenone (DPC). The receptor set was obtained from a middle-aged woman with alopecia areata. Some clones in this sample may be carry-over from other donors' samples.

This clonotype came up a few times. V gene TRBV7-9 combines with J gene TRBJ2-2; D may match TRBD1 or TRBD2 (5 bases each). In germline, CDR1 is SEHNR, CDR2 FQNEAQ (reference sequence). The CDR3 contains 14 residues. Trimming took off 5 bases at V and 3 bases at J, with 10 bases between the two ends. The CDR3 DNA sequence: TGTGCCAGCAGCGAACTAGGGGACACCGGGGAGCTGTTTTTT. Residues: CASSELGDTGELFF. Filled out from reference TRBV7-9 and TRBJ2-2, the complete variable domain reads DTGVSQNPRHKITKRGQNVTFRCDPISEHNRLYWYRQTLGQGPEFLTYFQNEAQLEKSRLLSDRFSAERPKGSFSTLEIQRTEQGDSAMYLCASSELGDTGELFFGEGSRLTVL.

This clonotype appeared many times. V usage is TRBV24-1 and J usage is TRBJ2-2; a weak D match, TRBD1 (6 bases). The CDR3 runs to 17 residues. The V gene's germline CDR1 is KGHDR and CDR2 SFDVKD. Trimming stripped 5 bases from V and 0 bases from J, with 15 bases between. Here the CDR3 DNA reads TGTGCCACCAGTGGCACAGGGCCCAAATCGAACACCGGGGAGCTGTTTTTT. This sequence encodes CATSGTGPKSNTGELFF.

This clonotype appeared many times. CDR3 residues: CSVLTRDYNEQFF. Here the CDR3 DNA reads TGCAGCGTCCTCACCCGGGACTACAATGAGCAGTTCTTC. The chain has TRBV29-1 and TRBJ2-1, with a tentative D call TRBD2 (5 bases). This CDR3 has 13 residues. Germline CDR1 is SQVTM and CDR2 is ANQGSEA. V lost 6 bases and J 3 bases, leaving 12 bases between the germline ends.

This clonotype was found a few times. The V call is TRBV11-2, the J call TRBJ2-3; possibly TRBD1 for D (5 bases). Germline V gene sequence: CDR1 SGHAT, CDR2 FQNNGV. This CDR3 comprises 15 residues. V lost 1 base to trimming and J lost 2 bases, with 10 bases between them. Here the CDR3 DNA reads TGTGCCAGCAGCTTAGGCCAGGGCCACACAGATACGCAGTATTTT. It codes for CASSLGQGHTDTQYF.

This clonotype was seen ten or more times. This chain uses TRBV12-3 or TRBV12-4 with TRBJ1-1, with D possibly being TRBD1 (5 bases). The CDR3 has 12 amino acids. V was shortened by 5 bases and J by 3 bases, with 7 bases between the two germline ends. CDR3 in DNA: TGTGCCAGCAGTCCGGGGGACACTGAAGCTTTCTTT. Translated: CASSPGDTEAFF.

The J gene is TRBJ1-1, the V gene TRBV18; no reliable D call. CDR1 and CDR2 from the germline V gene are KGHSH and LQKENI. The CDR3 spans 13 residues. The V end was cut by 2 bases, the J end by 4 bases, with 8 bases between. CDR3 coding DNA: TGTGCCAGCTCACCAGGGTCGAGCACTGAAGCTTTCTTT. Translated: CASSPGSSTEAFF.

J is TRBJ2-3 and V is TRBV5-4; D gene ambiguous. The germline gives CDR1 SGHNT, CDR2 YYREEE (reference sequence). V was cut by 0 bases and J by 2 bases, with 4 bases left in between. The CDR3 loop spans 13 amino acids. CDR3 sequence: CASSLDYTDTQYF. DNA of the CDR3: TGTGCCAGCAGCTTGGATTACACAGATACGCAGTATTTT.

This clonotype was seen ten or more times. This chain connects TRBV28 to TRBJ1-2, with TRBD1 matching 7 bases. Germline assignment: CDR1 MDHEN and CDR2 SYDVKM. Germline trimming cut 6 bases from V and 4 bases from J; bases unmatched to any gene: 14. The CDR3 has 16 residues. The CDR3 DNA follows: TGTGCCAGCAGCCCAGGGGGGCAGCCAAGAGTCTATGGCTACACCTTC. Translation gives CASSPGGQPRVYGYTF.